The T cell receptor beta chain described here comes from a study of shared clonotypes between healthy human individuals. Sequencing was performed with immunoSEQ multiplex PCR; in TCRdb, only in-frame clones are kept and a portion is missing. The data hold some 2.1 million clones, with roughly 94% observed a single time. Sequenced input: naive CD4+ T cells sorted from blood. This sample's subset: CD45RA+ positively selected. The source is a man aged 18 to 29 in good health.

The DNA of the CDR3 is TGTGCCAGCAGTTTGGGCCGCAGGGGGCGTGATGGCTACACCTTC. Protein: CASSLGRRGRDGYTF. The chain employs TRBV28 and TRBJ1-2; 8 bases align to TRBD1. V shed 3 bases and J 6 bases; nucleotides not matched to a gene: 9. The CDR3 sequence is 15 residues long. Germline V gene data show CDR1 as MDHEN and CDR2 as SYDVKM.